Listed below are T cell receptor beta chains from one sample, sequenced in a study of cytomegalovirus exposure and HLA in healthy donors. The data were produced by immunoSEQ multiplex PCR, yet TCRdb's version contains in-frame clones alone and is incomplete. Of around 150,000 clones listed, about 89% are singletons. Sequenced: PBMCs. Receptors were obtained from a young woman in good health and CMV-seropositive. CDR3s include the opening cysteine and the closing phenylalanine or tryptophan. D genes are given only for firm matches. Some rows have no size entry. The others give once, few or many, or a class for an expanded clone.

D: TRBD2
size: .
V: TRBV2
J: TRBJ2-1
DNA: TGTGCCAGCAGCCTTCTGACTAGCGGGGTCTCCTACAATGAGCAGTTCTTC
CDR3: CASSLLTSGVSYNEQFF

D: TRBD2
size: once
V: TRBV7-8
J: TRBJ2-3
DNA: TGTGCCAGCAGCTTAGGTCTGGGACTAGCGGGAGGTGGAGCAGATACGCAGTATTTT
CDR3: CASSLGLGLAGGGADTQYF

D: TRBD1
size: .
V: TRBV27
J: TRBJ1-6
DNA: TGTGCCAGCAGGACGGGACAGGGGGCCGCGGCTTTGAATTCACCCCTCCACTTT
CDR3: CASRTGQGAAALNSPLHF

D: TRBD1
size: .
V: TRBV7-9
J: TRBJ1-4
DNA: TGTGCCAGCAGCTACGACAGGGGTAATGAAAAACTGTTTTTT
CDR3: CASSYDRGNEKLFF

D: .
size: few
V: TRBV6-5
J: TRBJ1-2
DNA: TGTGCCAGCAGGGATCACAGGGTTTCAGCCGGCTACACCTTC
CDR3: CASRDHRVSAGYTF

D: .
size: .
V: TRBV2
J: TRBJ1-4
DNA: TGTGCCAGCAGTGACAGTGAGGCAACTAATGAAAAACTGTTTTTT
CDR3: CASSDSEATNEKLFF

D: TRBD1
size: .
V: TRBV2
J: TRBJ1-6
DNA: TGTGCCAGCAGTGGAATGCGGGACAGGGGCCCTTATAATTCACCCCTCCACTTT
CDR3: CASSGMRDRGPYNSPLHF

D: .
size: few
V: TRBV7-9
J: TRBJ1-6
DNA: TGTGCCAGCAGCTCGCCCTCGGGATATAATAATTCACCCCTCCACTTT
CDR3: CASSSPSGYNNSPLHF

D: TRBD2
size: .
V: TRBV4-3
J: TRBJ2-1
DNA: TGCGCCAGTGCGAAAGCGGGACCCTCCTACAATGAGCAGTTCTTC
CDR3: CASAKAGPSYNEQFF

D: TRBD2
size: .
V: TRBV5-1
J: TRBJ2-3
DNA: TGCGCCAGCAGCAACTTAGCGGGAGGGCACCTGGATACGCAGTATTTT
CDR3: CASSNLAGGHLDTQYF

D: .
size: .
V: TRBV6-6
J: TRBJ2-3
DNA: TGTGCCAGCAGTTACGGACACAGGGGCACAGATACGCAGTATTTT
CDR3: CASSYGHRGTDTQYF

D: .
size: .
V: TRBV11-2
J: TRBJ2-7
DNA: TGTGCCAGCAGCGATCGGGAATACGAGCAGTACTTC
CDR3: CASSDREYEQYF

D: .
size: few
V: TRBV2
J: TRBJ2-2
DNA: TGTGCCAGCAGGGTTACAGGGACCGGGGAGCTGTTTTTT
CDR3: CASRVTGTGELFF

D: TRBD1
size: .
V: TRBV28
J: TRBJ2-1
DNA: TGTGCCAGCAGTCCCTGGGGCAGGGGGCTTTACAATGAGCAGTTCTTC
CDR3: CASSPWGRGLYNEQFF

D: .
size: .
V: TRBV29-1
J: TRBJ1-2
DNA: TGCAGCGTTGAAGAGGGACTTGGAAACTATGGCTACACCTTC
CDR3: CSVEEGLGNYGYTF

D: TRBD2
size: once
V: TRBV7-2
J: TRBJ2-1
DNA: TGTGCCAGCAGCCGACGTAGCGGGAGGCGCTACAATGAGCAGTTCTTC
CDR3: CASSRRSGRRYNEQFF

D: TRBD2
size: .
V: TRBV5-1
J: TRBJ2-1
DNA: TGCGCCAGCAGCTCGGGACTAGCGGGAGGGCGTCGGCAGTTCTTC
CDR3: CASSSGLAGGRRQFF

D: .
size: .
V: TRBV4-2
J: TRBJ1-1
DNA: TGTGCCAGCAGCGTTCCAGAGAACACTGAAGCTTTCTTT
CDR3: CASSVPENTEAFF

D: .
size: .
V: TRBV14
J: TRBJ2-1
DNA: TGTGCCAGCAGCCAAGGAGCACAGGCTAGCTCCTACAATGAGCAGTTCTTC
CDR3: CASSQGAQASSYNEQFF

D: .
size: .
V: TRBV27
J: TRBJ1-6
DNA: TGTGCCAGCAGTTTAGGAGAAGCATCACCCCTCCACTTT
CDR3: CASSLGEASPLHF

D: .
size: .
V: TRBV5-4
J: TRBJ1-1
DNA: TGTGCCAGCAGCTCCGTAGGGGTGGGGATGAACACTGAAGCTTTCTTT
CDR3: CASSSVGVGMNTEAFF

D: TRBD2
size: .
V: TRBV5-1
J: TRBJ2-2
DNA: TGCGCCAGCAGCTTAACCGGGACTAGCTCCTCGAGGGCCGGGGAGCTGTTTTTT
CDR3: CASSLTGTSSSRAGELFF

D: .
size: .
V: TRBV21-1
J: TRBJ2-7
DNA: TGTGCCAGCAGCAAAGGAGGGGGACAGGGAGCTCCAGAGCTACACTCCTACGAGCAGTACTTC
CDR3: CASSKGGGQGAPELHSYEQYF

D: .
size: .
V: TRBV2
J: TRBJ2-7
DNA: TGTGCCAGCAGTGAAGCTCCCGGGGTCTTTTACGAGCAGTACTTC
CDR3: CASSEAPGVFYEQYF

D: .
size: .
V: TRBV9
J: TRBJ1-1
DNA: TGTGCCAGCAGCGTAGCTACCAGCCGGAGGGGTGACCTTGAAGCTTTCTTT
CDR3: CASSVATSRRGDLEAFF

D: TRBD2
size: .
V: TRBV27
J: TRBJ2-1
DNA: TGTGCCAGCAGTCCCCCCTTAGCGGGAGGGCGAAATGAGCAGTTCTTC
CDR3: CASSPPLAGGRNEQFF

D: TRBD2
size: .
V: TRBV25-1
J: TRBJ2-2
DNA: TGTGCCAGCAGTGACGACCGGGGGGGAACCGGGGAGCTGTTTTTT
CDR3: CASSDDRGGTGELFF

D: .
size: .
V: TRBV9
J: TRBJ2-2
DNA: TGTGCCAGCAGCGTAGGCGTCACCGGGGAGCTGTTTTTT
CDR3: CASSVGVTGELFF

D: TRBD2
size: .
V: TRBV5-4
J: TRBJ2-2
DNA: TGTGCCAGCAGCTTTAGCGGGAGAAGGCAGAACACCGGGGAGCTGTTTTTT
CDR3: CASSFSGRRQNTGELFF

D: TRBD2
size: .
V: TRBV7-2
J: TRBJ2-7
DNA: TGTGCCAGCAGCCGCACCCTAGCGGGAGGGCCGTACGAGCAGTACTTC
CDR3: CASSRTLAGGPYEQYF

D: .
size: .
V: TRBV15
J: TRBJ2-7
DNA: TGTGCCACCAGCAGATCAGGGGCCTCATACGAGCAGTACTTC
CDR3: CATSRSGASYEQYF

D: .
size: .
V: TRBV12-5
J: TRBJ2-2
DNA: TGTGCTAGTGGTTCCCCCCCCACACAGATCACCGGGGAGCTGTTTTTT
CDR3: CASGSPPTQITGELFF

D: .
size: .
V: TRBV9
J: TRBJ1-1
DNA: TGTGCCAGCAGCGTAGATGGGGACTCCACTGAAGCTTTCTTT
CDR3: CASSVDGDSTEAFF

D: .
size: .
V: TRBV13
J: TRBJ1-5
DNA: TGTGCCAGCAGCTTAACAGGGCCGGGCCAGCCCCAGCATTTT
CDR3: CASSLTGPGQPQHF

D: .
size: .
V: TRBV7-9
J: TRBJ2-1
DNA: TGTGCCAGCAGCCCTACGGGGACTCACAATGAGCAGTTCTTC
CDR3: CASSPTGTHNEQFF

D: .
size: .
V: TRBV15
J: TRBJ2-7
DNA: TGTGCCACCAGCCATCGGCAGGGCCGGTCCTACGAGCAGTACTTC
CDR3: CATSHRQGRSYEQYF

D: .
size: .
V: TRBV7-9
J: TRBJ2-5
DNA: TGTGCCAGCAGCGTGAGCGCGAATCAAGAGACCCAGTACTTC
CDR3: CASSVSANQETQYF

D: .
size: .
V: TRBV27
J: TRBJ1-2
DNA: TGTGCCAGCAGTGAATGGGGGGGAGTAGGTTATGGCTACACCTTC
CDR3: CASSEWGGVGYGYTF

D: TRBD1
size: once
V: TRBV5-1
J: TRBJ1-4
DNA: TGCGCCAGCAAACTTACTTCCGGGACAGGCAATGAAAAACTGTTTTTT
CDR3: CASKLTSGTGNEKLFF

D: .
size: .
V: TRBV11-3
J: TRBJ2-1
DNA: TGTGCCAGCAGCCCCCCCGGGGATGCCAATGAGCAGTTCTTC
CDR3: CASSPPGDANEQFF

D: TRBD2
size: .
V: TRBV5-4
J: TRBJ2-2
DNA: TGTGCCAGCAGCTTGGCTAGGACTAGCGGGAGTTTCACCGGGGAGCTGTTTTTT
CDR3: CASSLARTSGSFTGELFF

D: .
size: .
V: TRBV6-1
J: TRBJ1-3
DNA: TGTGCCAGCAGTGAAGACGCCCTACTTCGGAGCTCTGGAAACACCATATATTTT
CDR3: CASSEDALLRSSGNTIYF

D: .
size: .
V: TRBV21-1
J: TRBJ2-7
DNA: TGTGCCAGCAGCAAACCGTTTCGACTAGCGGGGCGACCCTACGAGCAGTACTTC
CDR3: CASSKPFRLAGRPYEQYF

D: .
size: .
V: TRBV2
J: TRBJ1-2
DNA: TGTGCCAGCAGTCTCACGACAGCCGTCTACACCTTC
CDR3: CASSLTTAVYTF

D: TRBD1
size: .
V: TRBV18
J: TRBJ2-7
DNA: TGTGCCAGCTCCCGATCGAGACAGGGGAACGAGCAGTACTTC
CDR3: CASSRSRQGNEQYF

D: .
size: .
V: TRBV13
J: TRBJ1-2
DNA: TGTGCCAGCAGCTTCGGGCAGCGGTTCGACTATGGCTACACCTTC
CDR3: CASSFGQRFDYGYTF

D: .
size: few
V: TRBV6-6
J: TRBJ1-5
DNA: TGTGCCAGCCGGTCACAGGGAGAACAGCCCCAGCATTTT
CDR3: CASRSQGEQPQHF

D: TRBD2
size: once
V: TRBV9
J: TRBJ2-5
DNA: TGTGCCAGCAGCGTAGGTAGCGGGAGCGCCGGGGGGGAGACCCAGTACTTC
CDR3: CASSVGSGSAGGETQYF

D: .
size: .
V: TRBV5-5
J: TRBJ2-2
DNA: TGTGCCAGCAGCTCCTACGCGCGAGAGCTGTTTTTT
CDR3: CASSSYARELFF

D: TRBD1
size: .
V: TRBV19
J: TRBJ1-1
DNA: TGTGCCAGTAGTAAAATGGGGGGACAGTACCCCGGTGATGAAGCTTTCTTT
CDR3: CASSKMGGQYPGDEAFF

D: TRBD1
size: .
V: TRBV9
J: TRBJ1-3
DNA: TGTGCCAGCAGCGTAGGGGACAGGGGAAACACCATATATTTT
CDR3: CASSVGDRGNTIYF

D: TRBD2
size: .
V: TRBV27
J: TRBJ2-1
DNA: TGTGCCAGCAGCCGCCGCGGGACTAGCGGGGGGGCGGCCTACAATGAGCAGTTCTTC
CDR3: CASSRRGTSGGAAYNEQFF

D: TRBD2
size: .
V: TRBV27
J: TRBJ2-3
DNA: TGTGCCAGCAGTAGAGGGGGACTAGGGGCAGATACGCAGTATTTT
CDR3: CASSRGGLGADTQYF

D: .
size: .
V: TRBV4-2
J: TRBJ2-2
DNA: TGTGCCAGCAGCCAAGAGTTTTCAGGGATTCGTGGCACCGGGGAGCTGTTTTTT
CDR3: CASSQEFSGIRGTGELFF

D: TRBD2
size: .
V: TRBV5-1
J: TRBJ2-5
DNA: TGCGCCAGCAGCTTGGGTAATAGCGGGGGGTCCCCTCGGGAGACCCAGTACTTC
CDR3: CASSLGNSGGSPRETQYF

D: TRBD1
size: once
V: TRBV7-8
J: TRBJ2-3
DNA: TGTGCCAGCAGCTTAGTGTCAGGGGGAGATACGCAGTATTTT
CDR3: CASSLVSGGDTQYF

D: .
size: .
V: TRBV2
J: TRBJ2-3
DNA: TGTGCCAGCACACAGTGGCCAGATACGCAGTATTTT
CDR3: CASTQWPDTQYF

D: .
size: .
V: TRBV6-5
J: TRBJ1-1
DNA: TGTGCCAGCTCCTGGGGCAGATACACTGAAGCTTTCTTT
CDR3: CASSWGRYTEAFF

D: .
size: .
V: TRBV2
J: TRBJ2-7
DNA: TGTGCCAGCAGTGACGGGACACCCTACGAGCAGTACTTC
CDR3: CASSDGTPYEQYF

D: TRBD2
size: .
V: TRBV2
J: TRBJ2-1
DNA: TGTGCCAGCAGTTATCGAATAGCGGGAGGGCCGGATGAGCAGTTCTTC
CDR3: CASSYRIAGGPDEQFF